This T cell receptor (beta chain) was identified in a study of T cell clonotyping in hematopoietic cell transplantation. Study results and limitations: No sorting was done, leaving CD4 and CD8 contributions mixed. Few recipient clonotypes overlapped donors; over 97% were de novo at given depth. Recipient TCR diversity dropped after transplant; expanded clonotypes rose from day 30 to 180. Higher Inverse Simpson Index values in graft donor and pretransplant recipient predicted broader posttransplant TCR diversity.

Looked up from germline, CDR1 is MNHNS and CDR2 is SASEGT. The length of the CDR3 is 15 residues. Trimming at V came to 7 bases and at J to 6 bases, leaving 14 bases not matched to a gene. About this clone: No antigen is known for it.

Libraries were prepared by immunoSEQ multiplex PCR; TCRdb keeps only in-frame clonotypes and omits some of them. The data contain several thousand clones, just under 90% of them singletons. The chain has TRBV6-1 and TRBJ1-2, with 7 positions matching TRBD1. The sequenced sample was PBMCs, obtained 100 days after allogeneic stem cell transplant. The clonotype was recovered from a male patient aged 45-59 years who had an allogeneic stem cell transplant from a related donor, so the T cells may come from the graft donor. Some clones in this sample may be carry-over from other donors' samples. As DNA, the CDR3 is TGTGCCAGCAAATACGAGACAGGGTCAACCGATGGCTACACCTTC. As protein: CASKYETGSTDGYTF.